This T cell receptor beta chain was retrieved from a study of blood T cells in healthy people across ages. The germline gives CDR1 KGHSY, CDR2 FQNENV. V was trimmed by 0 bases and J by 5 bases, leaving 6 bases between them. The CDR3 runs to 13 residues. For the second PCR, which ran for about 7 to 11 cycles, a sample-barcoded 5' primer and a J-beta primer mix were used. Each CDR3 protein is one row after TCRdb ran MiXCR on the 5' RACE reads. The sample holds around 1,600,000 distinct CDR3 sequences, roughly 43% seen once. The sequenced sample was blood. This TCR derives from a young woman in good health. The gene calls are TRBV16 and TRBJ2-3, with D perhaps TRBD2 (5 bases). The DNA of the CDR3 is TGTGCCAGCAGCCAATCCGGGGAAGATACGCAGTATTTT. It codes for CASSQSGEDTQYF.